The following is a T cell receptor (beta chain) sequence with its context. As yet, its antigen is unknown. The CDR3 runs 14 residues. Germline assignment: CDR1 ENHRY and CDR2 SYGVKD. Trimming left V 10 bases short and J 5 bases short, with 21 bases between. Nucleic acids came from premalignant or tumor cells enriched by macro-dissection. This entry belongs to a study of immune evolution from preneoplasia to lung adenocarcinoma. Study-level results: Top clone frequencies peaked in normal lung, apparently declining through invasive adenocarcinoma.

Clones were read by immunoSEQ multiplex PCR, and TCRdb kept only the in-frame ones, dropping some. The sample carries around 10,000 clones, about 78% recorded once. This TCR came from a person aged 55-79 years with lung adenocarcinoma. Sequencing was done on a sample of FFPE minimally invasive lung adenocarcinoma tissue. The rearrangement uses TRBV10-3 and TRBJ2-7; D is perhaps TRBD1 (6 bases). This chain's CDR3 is CATQAQGQIDEQYF. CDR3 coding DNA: TGTGCCACCCAGGCACAGGGTCAAATCGACGAGCAGTACTTC.